This TCR beta chain was obtained from a study of PD-1 blockade in classical Hodgkin lymphoma. CDR1 and CDR2 (germline): SNHLY, FYNNEI. Trimming pared 2 bases from V and 2 bases from J, leaving 11 bases between. This CDR3 is 15 amino acids long. The repertoire was sequenced with immunoSEQ multiplex PCR; TCRdb's copy has only in-frame clones and lacks some. The sample lists about 110,000 clones; around 90% were seen once. The study, taken as a whole, reports: Baseline TCR diversity was reportedly lower in newly diagnosed patients than healthy donors. By C4D1 there was a significant rise in CD4+ TCR diversity but not in CD8+ TCR diversity. Patients excluded were those beginning nivolumab under 1 year after ASCT.

As regards this clone: Its antigen is unidentified.

The time point is: cycle 4 day 1 (C4D1), after about 6 weeks of nivolumab. The patients all showed relapse after autologous stem cell transplantation, while their brentuximab vedotin exposure varied. This chain links TRBV2 with TRBJ2-3; the D is unclear. This clonotype was obtained from a human donor with classical Hodgkin lymphoma. The specimen comprised peripheral blood mononuclear cells (PBMCs), sampled before the fourth cycle of nivolumab. The DNA of the CDR3 is TGTGCCAGCAGTGAATTTTTAACCGACACAGATACGCAGTATTTT. Its translation: CASSEFLTDTDTQYF.